In its sample, the clone carrying this T cell receptor beta chain was seen a few times. Its matching antigen is unknown. The sample comes from a study of memory CD4+ T cells and cytomegalovirus serostatus. In the study overall: Healthy Belgian adult donors included about nine CMV-positive and 24 CMV-negative people. Whole-study results and caveats: The CMV-associated TCR signature appears largely within the CD4+ memory repertoire. About 40% of the roughly 150 known CMV-associated TCRbeta sequences appeared in CD4+ memory.

Looked up from germline, CDR1 is SGHRS and CDR2 is YFSETQ. This CDR3 contains 14 residues. Trimming stripped 0 bases from V and 7 bases from J, with 13 bases between. The sort gate was single viable CD3+CD4+CD8-CD45RO+ cells for memory CD4+ T cells. Serum IgG to CMV pp150, pp28, p38 and p52 defined serostatus. Using immunoSEQ multiplex PCR, the repertoire was profiled, and TCRdb retains in-frame clones only, with some absent. The table lists around 25,000 clones, approximately 80% of them singletons. The clonotype comes from an adult in good health and CMV-seronegative. Sequenced: memory CD4+ T cells from blood. The gene calls are TRBV5-1 and TRBJ1-2, with a tentative D call TRBD1 (5 bases). The chain's CDR3 is CASSLAQEAAGYTF. CDR3 DNA sequence: TGCGCCAGCAGCTTGGCACAGGAGGCGGCTGGCTACACCTTC.